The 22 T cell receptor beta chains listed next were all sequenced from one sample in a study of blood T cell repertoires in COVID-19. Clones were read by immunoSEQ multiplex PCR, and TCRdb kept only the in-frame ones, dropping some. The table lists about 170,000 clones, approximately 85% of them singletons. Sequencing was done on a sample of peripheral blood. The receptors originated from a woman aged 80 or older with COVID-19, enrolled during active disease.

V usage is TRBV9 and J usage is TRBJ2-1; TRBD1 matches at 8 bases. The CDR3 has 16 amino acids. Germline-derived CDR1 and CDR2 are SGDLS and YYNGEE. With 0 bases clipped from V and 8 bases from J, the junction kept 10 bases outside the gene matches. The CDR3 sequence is CASSVGQGAARDEQFF. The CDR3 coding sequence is TGTGCCAGCAGCGTAGGCCAGGGGGCGGCGAGGGATGAGCAGTTCTTC.

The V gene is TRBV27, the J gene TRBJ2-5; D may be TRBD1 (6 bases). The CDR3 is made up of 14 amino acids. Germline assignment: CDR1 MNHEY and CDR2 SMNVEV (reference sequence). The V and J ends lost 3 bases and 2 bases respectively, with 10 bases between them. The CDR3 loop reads CASSFWDKQETQYF. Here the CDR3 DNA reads TGTGCCAGCAGTTTTTGGGACAAGCAAGAGACCCAGTACTTC.

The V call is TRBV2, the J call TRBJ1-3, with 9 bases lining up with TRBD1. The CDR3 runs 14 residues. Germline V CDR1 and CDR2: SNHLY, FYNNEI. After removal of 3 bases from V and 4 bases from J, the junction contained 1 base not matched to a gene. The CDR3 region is CASSDGTGGNTIYF. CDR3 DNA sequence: TGTGCCAGCAGTGATGGGACAGGGGGAAACACCATATATTTT.

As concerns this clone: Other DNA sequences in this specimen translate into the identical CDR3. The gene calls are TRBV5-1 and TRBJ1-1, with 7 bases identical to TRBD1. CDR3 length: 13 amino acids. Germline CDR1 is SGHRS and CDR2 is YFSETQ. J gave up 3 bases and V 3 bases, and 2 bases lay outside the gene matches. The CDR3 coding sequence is TGCGCCAGCAGCTCCCAGGGGGACACTGAAGCTTTCTTT. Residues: CASSSQGDTEAFF.

This CDR3 reads CASNEGGHEQYF. CDR3 DNA: TGTGCCAGCAACGAGGGGGGGCACGAGCAGTACTTC. This rearrangement joins TRBV7-9 to TRBJ2-7, with D tentatively TRBD2 (7 bases). Germline CDR1 is SEHNR and CDR2 is FQNEAQ (reference sequence). The CDR3 consists of 12 residues. Trimming cost V 7 bases and J 5 bases, with 12 bases left between them. Filled out from reference TRBV7-9 and TRBJ2-7, the complete variable domain reads DTGVSQNPRHKITKRGQNVTFRCDPISEHNRLYWYRQTLGQGPEFLTYFQNEAQLEKSRLLSDRFSAERPKGSFSTLEIQRTEQGDSAMYLCASNEGGHEQYFGPGTRLTVT.

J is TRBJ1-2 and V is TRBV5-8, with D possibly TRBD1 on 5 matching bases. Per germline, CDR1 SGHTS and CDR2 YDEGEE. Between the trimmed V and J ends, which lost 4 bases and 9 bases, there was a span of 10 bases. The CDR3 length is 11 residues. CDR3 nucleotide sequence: TGTGCCAGCAGCCTTCGACAGAGCTACACCTTC. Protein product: CASSLRQSYTF.

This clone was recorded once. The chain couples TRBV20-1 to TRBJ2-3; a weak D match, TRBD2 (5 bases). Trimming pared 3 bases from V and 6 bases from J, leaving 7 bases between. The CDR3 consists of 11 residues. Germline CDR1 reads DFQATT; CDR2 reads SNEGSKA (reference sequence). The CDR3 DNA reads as TGCAGTGCTAGGGCGGGTGATACGCAGTATTTT. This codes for CSARAGDTQYF.

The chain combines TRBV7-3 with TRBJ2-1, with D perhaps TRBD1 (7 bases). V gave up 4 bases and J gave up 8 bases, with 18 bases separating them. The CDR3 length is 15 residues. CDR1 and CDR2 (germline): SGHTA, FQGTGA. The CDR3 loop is CASSSPGQGGDEQFF. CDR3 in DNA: TGTGCCAGCAGCTCCCCGGGCCAGGGGGGCGATGAGCAGTTCTTC.

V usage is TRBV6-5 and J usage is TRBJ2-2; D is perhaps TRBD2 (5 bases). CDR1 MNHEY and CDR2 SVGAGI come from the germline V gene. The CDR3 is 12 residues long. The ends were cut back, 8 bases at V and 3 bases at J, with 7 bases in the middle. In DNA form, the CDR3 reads TGTGCCAGCGGGAGTTACACCGGGGAGCTGTTTTTT. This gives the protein CASGSYTGELFF.

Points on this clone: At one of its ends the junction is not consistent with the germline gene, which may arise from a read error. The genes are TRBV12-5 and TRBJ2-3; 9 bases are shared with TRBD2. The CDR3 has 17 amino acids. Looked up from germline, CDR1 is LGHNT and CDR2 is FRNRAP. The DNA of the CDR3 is TGTGCTCGTGGCGGGGGCGGGGGGGATCTAGGAACAGATACGCAGTATTTT. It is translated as CARGGGGGDLGTDTQYF.

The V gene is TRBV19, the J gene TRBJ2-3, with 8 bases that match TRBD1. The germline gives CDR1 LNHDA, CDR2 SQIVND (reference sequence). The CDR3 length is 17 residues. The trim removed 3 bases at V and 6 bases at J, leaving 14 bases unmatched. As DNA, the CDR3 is TGTGCCAGTAGTATCTATCATCCAGGGGGCTTAGTGGATACGCAGTATTTT. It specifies CASSIYHPGGLVDTQYF.

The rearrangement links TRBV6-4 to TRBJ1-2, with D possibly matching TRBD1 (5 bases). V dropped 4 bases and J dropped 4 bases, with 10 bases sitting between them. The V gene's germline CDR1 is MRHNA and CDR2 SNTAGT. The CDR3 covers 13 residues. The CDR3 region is CASSAGESYGYTF. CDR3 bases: TGTGCCAGCAGTGCGGGGGAAAGCTATGGCTACACCTTC.

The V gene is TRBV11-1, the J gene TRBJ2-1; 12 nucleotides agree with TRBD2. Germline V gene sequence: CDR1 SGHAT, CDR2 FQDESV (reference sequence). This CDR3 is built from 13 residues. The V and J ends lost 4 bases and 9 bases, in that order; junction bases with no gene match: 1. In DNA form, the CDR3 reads TGTGCCAGCAGCTCGGGACTAGCGGGTGAGCAGTTCTTC. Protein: CASSSGLAGEQFF.

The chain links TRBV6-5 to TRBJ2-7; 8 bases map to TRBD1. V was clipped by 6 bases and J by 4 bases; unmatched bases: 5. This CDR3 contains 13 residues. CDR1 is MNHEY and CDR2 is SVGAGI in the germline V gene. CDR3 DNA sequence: TGTGCCAGCAGCAGACAGGGGATGTACGAGCAGTACTTC. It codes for CASSRQGMYEQYF.

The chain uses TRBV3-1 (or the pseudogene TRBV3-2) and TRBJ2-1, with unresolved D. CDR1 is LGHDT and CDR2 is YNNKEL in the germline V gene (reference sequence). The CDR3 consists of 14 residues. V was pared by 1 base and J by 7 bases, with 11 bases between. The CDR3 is CASSQVQRANEQFF. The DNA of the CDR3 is TGTGCCAGCAGCCAAGTTCAGCGCGCTAATGAGCAGTTCTTC.

CDR3 nucleotides: TGCGCCAGCAGCTCTAGCGCCGGGGAGACCCAGTACTTC. This gives the protein CASSSSAGETQYF. This chain joins TRBV5-1 and TRBJ2-5; possibly TRBD2 for D (6 bases). The CDR3 loop spans 13 amino acids. Germline CDR1 reads SGHRS; CDR2 reads YFSETQ. V shed 3 bases and J shed 5 bases, with 11 bases lying between them.

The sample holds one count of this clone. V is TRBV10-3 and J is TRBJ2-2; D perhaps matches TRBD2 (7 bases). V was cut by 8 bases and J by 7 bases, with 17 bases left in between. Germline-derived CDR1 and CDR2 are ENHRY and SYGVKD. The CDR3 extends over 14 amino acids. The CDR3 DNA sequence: TGTGCCATCGGGGGGACACCGGGAGGCGGGGAGCTGTTTTTT. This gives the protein CAIGGTPGGGELFF.

DNA of the CDR3: TGTGCCAGCAGCCAAGGGCTAGCGGGGACCGGGGAGCTGTTTTTT. Translating gives CASSQGLAGTGELFF. The rearrangement joins TRBV3-1 (or the pseudogene TRBV3-2) to TRBJ2-2; 9 nucleotides line up with TRBD2. CDR1 and CDR2 (germline): LGHDT, YNNKEL (reference sequence). This CDR3 is 15 amino acids long. The junction had 2 bases not matched to a gene; V was cut back by 1 base and J by 5 bases.

Written as DNA, the CDR3 is TGTGCCAGCTCACCATTGTCAGGGGGAGAGTTTGGCTACACCTTC. The encoded protein is CASSPLSGGEFGYTF. The V gene is TRBV18, the J gene TRBJ1-2, with 7 bases fitting TRBD1. This CDR3 has 15 amino acids. Germline CDR1 and CDR2: KGHSH and LQKENI. J gave up 7 bases and V 2 bases, and 10 bases lay outside the gene matches. The full variable domain, with the rest looked up from reference TRBV18 and TRBJ1-2, is NAGVMQNPRHLVRRRGQEARLRCSPMKGHSHVYWYRQLPEEGLKFMVYLQKENIIDESGMPKERFSAEFPKEGPSILRIQQVVRGDSAAYFCASSPLSGGEFGYTFGSGTRLTVV.

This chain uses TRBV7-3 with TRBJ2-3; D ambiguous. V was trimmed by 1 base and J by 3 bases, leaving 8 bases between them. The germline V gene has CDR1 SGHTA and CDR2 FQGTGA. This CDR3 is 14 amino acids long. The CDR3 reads CASSLRLPTDTQYF. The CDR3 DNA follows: TGTGCCAGCAGCTTAAGGCTCCCAACAGATACGCAGTATTTT.

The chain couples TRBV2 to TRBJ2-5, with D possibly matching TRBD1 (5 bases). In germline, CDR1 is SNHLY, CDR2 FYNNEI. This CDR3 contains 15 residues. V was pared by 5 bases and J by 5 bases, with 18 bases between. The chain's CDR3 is CASSPRTRVGETQYF. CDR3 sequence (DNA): TGTGCCAGCAGTCCTAGGACCAGGGTAGGGGAGACCCAGTACTTC.

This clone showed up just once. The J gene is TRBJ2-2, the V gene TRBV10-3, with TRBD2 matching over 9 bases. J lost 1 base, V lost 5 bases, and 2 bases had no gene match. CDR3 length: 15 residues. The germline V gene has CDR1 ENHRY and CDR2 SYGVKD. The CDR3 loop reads CAISLTSGNTGELFF. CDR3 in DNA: TGTGCCATCAGTTTGACTAGCGGGAACACCGGGGAGCTGTTTTTT.